What follows are 3 T cell receptor beta chains derived from one specimen sequenced in a study of PD-L1 blockade in urothelial cancer. Using immunoSEQ multiplex PCR, the repertoire was profiled, and TCRdb retains in-frame clones only, with some absent. The data show tens of thousands of clones, 75% to 85% seen once. The time point is: pretreatment peripheral blood. The sample in question was PBMCs, obtained around atezolizumab (anti-PD-L1) treatment. The receptor source for this set is a man aged 65 to 79 with urothelial cancer.

The chain employs TRBV18 and TRBJ2-2; 7 bases fit TRBD2. Germline CDR1 and CDR2: KGHSH and LQKENI. The CDR3 is 16 amino acids. The V and J ends lost 3 bases and 0 bases, in that order; junction bases with no gene match: 4. The CDR3 sequence is CASSPSLATNTGELFF. CDR3 nucleotides: TGTGCCAGCTCACCCTCACTAGCGACGAACACCGGGGAGCTGTTTTTT. Drawing the rest from reference TRBV18 and TRBJ2-2, the complete variable domain is NAGVMQNPRHLVRRRGQEARLRCSPMKGHSHVYWYRQLPEEGLKFMVYLQKENIIDESGMPKERFSAEFPKEGPSILRIQQVVRGDSAAYFCASSPSLATNTGELFFGEGSRLTVL.

V is TRBV7-8 and J is TRBJ2-1; 9 bases agree with TRBD2. J gave up 4 bases and V 8 bases, and 15 bases lay outside the gene matches. The germline V gene has CDR1 SGHVS and CDR2 FQNEAQ. The CDR3 spans 17 residues. The CDR3 region is CASGPTRREGEYNEQFF. The CDR3 DNA sequence: TGTGCCAGCGGACCAACCCGGCGGGAGGGGGAATACAATGAGCAGTTCTTC.

This clone was counted between two and nine times. This chain connects TRBV5-1 to TRBJ2-5; TRBD1 might be the D (6 bases). Germline CDR1 reads SGHRS; CDR2 reads YFSETQ. V lost 4 bases, J lost 4 bases, and 14 bases lay in between. CDR3 length equals 14 residues. The DNA of the CDR3 is TGCGCCAGCAGCCCGGGACATCTAGGAGAGACCCAGTACTTC. Amino acid sequence: CASSPGHLGETQYF.